The rows below give T cell receptor beta chains drawn from one sample of a study of early T cells in non-severe SARS-CoV-2 infection. From the 5' RACE reads, TCRdb called clonotypes with MiXCR, one entry per CDR3 protein. The sample shows 100,000 to 150,000 distinct CDR3 sequences, approximately 15% of them seen only once. The specimen sequenced was whole blood. All receptors derive from an adult who was a healthcare worker with PCR-confirmed SARS-CoV-2 infection or an uninfected control (not recorded which). The CDR3 runs from the conserved cysteine through the conserved F or W. The D gene is left open where the match is weak. Expanded clones are given a class, and other clones once, few, many or no size at all.

>TRBV19|NA|TRBJ2-7|many
CASNSFIVGASLGEQYF
TGTGCCAGTAATAGTTTCATCGTGGGGGCCTCGTTGGGCGAGCAGTACTTC
>TRBV3-1|TRBD1|TRBJ1-2|NA
CASSVGQVSYGYTF
TGTGCCAGCAGCGTCGGACAGGTCAGCTATGGCTACACCTTC
>TRBV3-1|TRBD1|TRBJ1-1|NA
CASSQGQGPNTEAFF
TGTGCCAGCAGCCAAGGACAGGGGCCGAACACTGAAGCTTTCTTT
>TRBV27|NA|TRBJ2-3|NA
CASRIRGTSTDTQNF
TGTGCCAGCAGAATCAGGGGAACTAGCACAGATACGCAGAATTTT
>TRBV18|NA|TRBJ1-1|few
CASSQGGWSEAFF
TGTGCCAGCTCCCAAGGAGGGTGGTCTGAAGCTTTCTTT
>TRBV19|NA|TRBJ1-5|few
CASSKESNQPQHF
TGTGCCAGTAGCAAGGAGAGCAATCAGCCCCAGCATTTT
>TRBV3-1|TRBD2|TRBJ2-7|NA
CASSQGTSEVEQYF
TGTGCCAGCAGCCAAGGGACTAGCGAGGTCGAGCAGTACTTC
>TRBV29-1|NA|TRBJ1-1|few
CSVEEAPFF
TGCAGCGTTGAGGAGGCCCCTTTTTTT
>TRBV10-3|NA|TRBJ1-2|NA
CAISRREDGYTF
TGTGCCATCAGCCGCCGGGAAGATGGCTACACCTTC
>TRBV12-3/TRBV12-4|NA|TRBJ2-1|NA
CASTPPGGEQFF
TGTGCCAGCACCCCCCCGGGTGGTGAGCAGTTCTTC
>TRBV10-3|TRBD1|TRBJ2-1|few
CAISQSPGTGVNEQFF
TGTGCCATCAGCCAAAGCCCCGGGACAGGAGTTAATGAGCAGTTCTTC
>TRBV4-1|NA|TRBJ1-1|NA
CASSQAGPRRAEAFF
TGCGCCAGCAGCCAAGCGGGACCGAGGAGGGCTGAAGCTTTCTTT
>TRBV30|NA|TRBJ1-1|many
CAGTDPTRTEAFF
TGTGCCGGGACCGATCCTACGCGGACTGAAGCTTTCTTT
>TRBV10-3|NA|TRBJ2-2|NA
CAISESTPQTGELFF
TGTGCCATCAGTGAGTCGACGCCGCAGACCGGGGAGCTGTTTTTT
>TRBV12-3/TRBV12-4|NA|TRBJ1-2|many
CASNGGANYGYTF
TGTGCCAGCAACGGCGGGGCTAACTATGGCTACACCTTC
>TRBV9|NA|TRBJ2-1|NA
CASSPRARTTPPYNEQFF
TGTGCCAGCAGCCCCAGGGCCAGGACTACCCCGCCCTACAATGAGCAGTTCTTC
>TRBV5-5|NA|TRBJ1-1|few
CASGLAGLNTEAFF
TGTGCCAGCGGATTGGCTGGATTGAACACTGAAGCTTTCTTT
>TRBV12-3/TRBV12-4|TRBD2|TRBJ2-7|NA
CASSPTSGGANEQYF
TGTGCCAGCAGTCCGACTAGCGGGGGGGCCAACGAGCAGTACTTC
>TRBV24-1|NA|TRBJ2-1|NA
CATNRYLGGSYNEQFF
TGTGCCACCAACCGATACCTAGGGGGCTCCTACAATGAGCAGTTCTTC
>TRBV7-2|NA|TRBJ1-1|few
CASSAHQNTEAFF
TGTGCCAGCAGCGCACACCAAAACACTGAAGCTTTCTTT
>TRBV27|NA|TRBJ1-1|few
CASSPGHWTSEAFF
TGTGCCAGCAGTCCGGGACACTGGACCAGTGAAGCTTTCTTT
>TRBV7-9|TRBD1|TRBJ2-2|NA
CASSFSLSGTVAGELFF
TGTGCCAGCAGCTTCTCCCTCTCCGGGACAGTGGCCGGGGAGCTGTTTTTT
>TRBV19|TRBD1|TRBJ1-5|many
CASSIGTGSNQPQHF
TGTGCCAGTAGTATAGGGACAGGGAGCAATCAGCCCCAGCATTTT
>TRBV7-9|NA|TRBJ2-2|many
CASSPQGTNTGELFF
TGTGCCAGCAGCCCACAGGGCACGAACACCGGGGAGCTGTTTTTT
>TRBV3-1|NA|TRBJ1-4|NA
CASSQERARRNEKLFF
TGTGCCAGCAGCCAAGAGAGGGCCAGGCGGAATGAAAAACTGTTTTTT
>TRBV11-2|NA|TRBJ2-4|few
CASSLEAGSKNIQYF
TGTGCCAGCAGCTTAGAAGCAGGGTCCAAAAACATTCAGTACTTC
>TRBV20-1|TRBD2|TRBJ2-7|many
CSASSSRLASNEQYF
TGCAGTGCTAGTAGCTCGCGACTAGCATCGAACGAGCAGTACTTC
>TRBV7-3|NA|TRBJ2-5|NA
CASSLLPQETQYF
TGTGCCAGCAGCTTACTCCCCCAAGAGACCCAGTACTTC
>TRBV5-1|NA|TRBJ1-4|few
CASSLDATNEKLFF
TGCGCCAGCAGCTTGGATGCAACTAATGAAAAACTGTTTTTT
>TRBV9|TRBD1|TRBJ2-7|NA
CASSRQTGVGPYEQYF
TGTGCCAGCAGCAGACAGACAGGGGTCGGCCCCTACGAGCAGTACTTC
>TRBV6-1|NA|TRBJ2-5|NA
CASSEGGPPQETQYF
TGTGCCAGCAGTGAGGGGGGGCCCCCCCAAGAGACCCAGTACTTC
>TRBV2|NA|TRBJ1-2|NA
CASWGDDYGYTF
TGTGCCAGCTGGGGGGACGACTATGGCTACACCTTC
>TRBV20-1|TRBD2|TRBJ2-3|few
CSAHGTSGAPDTQYF
TGCAGTGCTCATGGGACTAGCGGGGCCCCAGATACGCAGTATTTT
>TRBV6-5|NA|TRBJ2-3|few
CASSYSRDVDTQYF
TGTGCCAGCAGTTACTCGAGAGACGTAGATACGCAGTATTTT
>TRBV10-3|TRBD1|TRBJ2-7|few
CAISQTGNYYEQYF
TGTGCCATCAGTCAGACAGGGAATTACTACGAGCAGTACTTC
>TRBV7-9|NA|TRBJ1-4|few
CASSLGQSNEKLFF
TGTGCCAGCAGCTTAGGGCAGTCTAATGAAAAACTGTTTTTT
>TRBV4-2|TRBD2|TRBJ2-5|NA
CASSQGVLAGRETQYF
TGTGCCAGCAGCCAAGGCGTACTAGCGGGGAGAGAGACCCAGTACTTC
>TRBV20-1|NA|TRBJ2-7|many
CSAAQGREQYF
TGCAGTGCCGCTCAGGGGAGAGAGCAGTACTTC
>TRBV4-1|NA|TRBJ2-1|NA
CASSHYGEQFF
TGCGCCAGCAGCCATTACGGTGAGCAGTTCTTC
>TRBV18|NA|TRBJ2-3|NA
CASSPDRSGGEADTQYF
TGTGCCAGCTCACCCGACCGGTCAGGCGGAGAAGCAGATACGCAGTATTTT
>TRBV6-7|TRBD2|TRBJ2-5|many
CASGQRGPCGETQYF
TGTGCCAGCGGACAGCGGGGGCCGTGTGGAGAGACCCAGTACTTC
>TRBV7-9|TRBD1|TRBJ2-3|many
CASSPGTGGIDTQYF
TGTGCCAGCAGCCCCGGGACAGGGGGCATAGATACGCAGTATTTT
>TRBV5-1|NA|TRBJ1-6|few
CASSRGTGDSPLHF
TGCGCCAGCAGCCGAGGGACGGGGGATTCACCCCTCCACTTT
>TRBV9|NA|TRBJ1-2|many
CASSPSGNYGYTF
TGTGCCAGCAGCCCATCAGGGAACTATGGCTACACCTTC
>TRBV10-3|NA|TRBJ2-3|NA
CAISGVLATDTQYF
TGTGCCATCAGTGGGGTGCTAGCAACAGATACGCAGTATTTT
>TRBV12-3/TRBV12-4|NA|TRBJ2-7|few
CASSTGLGEQYF
TGTGCCAGCAGTACAGGGTTAGGGGAGCAGTACTTC
>TRBV12-3/TRBV12-4|TRBD2|TRBJ2-3|NA
CASSLERGHPSTDTQYF
TGTGCCAGCAGTTTAGAGCGGGGTCACCCTAGCACAGATACGCAGTATTTT
>TRBV7-2|TRBD2|TRBJ2-2|NA
CASSLQRGNTGELFF
TGTGCCAGCAGCCTCCAGCGGGGGAACACCGGGGAGCTGTTTTTT